This T cell receptor beta chain was recovered during a study of control samples from healthy donors and cancer patients. Sequencing was performed with immunoSEQ multiplex PCR; in TCRdb, only in-frame clones are kept and a portion is missing. Among 95,000 to 150,000 clones listed, roughly 87% were seen once. Germline loops: CDR1 LNHDA, CDR2 SQIVND (reference sequence). The CDR3 runs 17 residues. V lost 3 bases and J lost 6, with 23 bases in between. This clone appeared once. The chain employs TRBV19 and TRBJ1-1, with a tentative D call TRBD1 (5 bases). The TCR was taken from a man aged 18 to 29 in good health. Source material: blood. DNA of the CDR3: TGTGCCAGTAGTATGGGACTTGACAGAAGCGACCCCGCTGAAGCTTTCTTT. It specifies CASSMGLDRSDPAEAFF.